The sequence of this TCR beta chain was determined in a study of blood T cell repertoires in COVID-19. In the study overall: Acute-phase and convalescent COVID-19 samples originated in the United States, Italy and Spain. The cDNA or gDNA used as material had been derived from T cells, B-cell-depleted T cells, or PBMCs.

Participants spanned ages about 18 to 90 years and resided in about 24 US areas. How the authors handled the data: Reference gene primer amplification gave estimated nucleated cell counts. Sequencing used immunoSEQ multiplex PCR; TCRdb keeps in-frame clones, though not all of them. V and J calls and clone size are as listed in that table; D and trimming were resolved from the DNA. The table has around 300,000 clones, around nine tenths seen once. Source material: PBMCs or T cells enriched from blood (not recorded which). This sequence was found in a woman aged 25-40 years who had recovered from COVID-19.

The CDR3 sequence is CASSLGRATNEKLFF. As DNA, the CDR3 is TGTGCCAGCAGCTTAGGGCGGGCAACTAATGAAAAACTGTTTTTT. The rearrangement links TRBV11-2 to TRBJ1-4; no firm D call. Between the trimmed V and J ends, which lost 1 base and 0 bases, there was a span of 6 bases. CDR1 and CDR2 (germline): SGHAT, FQNNGV. The CDR3 length is 15 residues.